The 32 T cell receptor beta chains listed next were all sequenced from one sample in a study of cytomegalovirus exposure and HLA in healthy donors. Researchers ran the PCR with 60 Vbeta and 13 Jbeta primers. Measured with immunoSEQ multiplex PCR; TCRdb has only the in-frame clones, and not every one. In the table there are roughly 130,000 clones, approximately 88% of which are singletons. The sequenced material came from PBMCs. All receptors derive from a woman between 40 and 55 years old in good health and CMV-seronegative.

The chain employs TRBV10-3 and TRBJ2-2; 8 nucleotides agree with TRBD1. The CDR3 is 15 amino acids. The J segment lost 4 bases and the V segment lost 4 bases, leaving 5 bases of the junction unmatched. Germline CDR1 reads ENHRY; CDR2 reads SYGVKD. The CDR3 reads CAISAGQGATGELFF. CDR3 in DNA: TGTGCCATCAGTGCTGGACAGGGAGCCACCGGGGAGCTGTTTTTT.

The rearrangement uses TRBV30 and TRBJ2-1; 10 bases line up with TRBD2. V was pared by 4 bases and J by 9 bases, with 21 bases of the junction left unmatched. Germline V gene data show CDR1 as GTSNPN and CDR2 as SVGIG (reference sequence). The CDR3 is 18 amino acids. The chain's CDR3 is CAWTPLSSLLAGRAEQFF. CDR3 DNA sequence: TGTGCCTGGACGCCCCTCTCCTCCCTACTAGCGGGGAGGGCTGAGCAGTTCTTC.

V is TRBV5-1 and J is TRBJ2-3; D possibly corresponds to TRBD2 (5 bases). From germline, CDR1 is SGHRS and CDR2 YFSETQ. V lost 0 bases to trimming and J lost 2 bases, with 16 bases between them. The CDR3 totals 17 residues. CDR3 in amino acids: CASSLGSRGLPTDTQYF. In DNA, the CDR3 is TGCGCCAGCAGCTTGGGCTCCCGAGGGCTCCCCACAGATACGCAGTATTTT.

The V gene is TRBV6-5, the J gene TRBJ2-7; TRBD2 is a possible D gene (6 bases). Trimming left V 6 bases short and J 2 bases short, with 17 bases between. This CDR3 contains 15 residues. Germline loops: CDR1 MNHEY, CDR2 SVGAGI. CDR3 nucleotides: TGTGCCAGCAGATCCTTCCGAGCGGGCCCCTACGAGCAGTACTTC. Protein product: CASRSFRAGPYEQYF.

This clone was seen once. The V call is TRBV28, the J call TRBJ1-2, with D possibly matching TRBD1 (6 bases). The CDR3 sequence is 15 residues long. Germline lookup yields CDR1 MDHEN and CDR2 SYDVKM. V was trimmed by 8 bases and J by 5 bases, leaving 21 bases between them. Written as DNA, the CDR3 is TGTGCCAGCGCAATAGGACAGCTCTTCCGTTATGGCTACACCTTC. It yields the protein CASAIGQLFRYGYTF.

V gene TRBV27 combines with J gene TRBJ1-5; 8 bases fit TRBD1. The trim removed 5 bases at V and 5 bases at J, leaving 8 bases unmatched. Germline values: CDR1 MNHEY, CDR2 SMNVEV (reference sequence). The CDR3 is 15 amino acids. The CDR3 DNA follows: TGTGCCAGCAGTGATCGACAGGGGCTTTATCAGCCCCAGCATTTT. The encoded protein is CASSDRQGLYQPQHF.

The CDR3 DNA follows: TGTGCCAGCAGTACCCCGGGACAGGGCTACAATGAGCAGTTCTTC. Translation gives CASSTPGQGYNEQFF. V usage is TRBV6-1 and J usage is TRBJ2-1; 9 bases are shared with TRBD1. This CDR3 comprises 15 residues. V dropped 5 bases and J dropped 3; count of bases not matched to a gene: 5. Germline CDR1 and CDR2: MNHNS and SASEGT.

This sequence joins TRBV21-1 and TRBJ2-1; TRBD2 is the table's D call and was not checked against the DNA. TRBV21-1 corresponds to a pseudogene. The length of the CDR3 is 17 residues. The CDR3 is CASSKAVFLAGGNEQFF. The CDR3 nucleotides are TGTGCCAGCAGCAAAGCGGTTTTTCTAGCGGGAGGCAATGAGCAGTTCTTC.

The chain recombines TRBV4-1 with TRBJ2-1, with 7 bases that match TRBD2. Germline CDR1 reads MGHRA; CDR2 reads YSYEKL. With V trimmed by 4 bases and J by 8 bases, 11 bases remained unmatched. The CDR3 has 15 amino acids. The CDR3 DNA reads TGCGCCAGCAGCCCGGGGGAGGGAGGGCGGGATGAGCAGTTCTTC. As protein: CASSPGEGGRDEQFF.

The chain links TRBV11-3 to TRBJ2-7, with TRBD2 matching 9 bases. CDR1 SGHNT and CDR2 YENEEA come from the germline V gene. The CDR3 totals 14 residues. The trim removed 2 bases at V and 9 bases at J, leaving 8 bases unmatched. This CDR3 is CASSLTRGRAWQYF. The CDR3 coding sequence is TGTGCCAGCAGCTTAACGCGCGGGAGGGCTTGGCAGTACTTC.

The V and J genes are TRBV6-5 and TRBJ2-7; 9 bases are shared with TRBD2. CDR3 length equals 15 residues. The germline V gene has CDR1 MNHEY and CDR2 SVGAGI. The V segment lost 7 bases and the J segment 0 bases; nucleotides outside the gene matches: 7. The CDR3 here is CASTLLAGNSYEQYF. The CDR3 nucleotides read TGTGCCAGCACCCTACTAGCGGGCAACTCCTACGAGCAGTACTTC.

CDR3 sequence reads: CASSETGFTGNTIYF. The CDR3, as DNA: TGTGCCAGCAGCGAGACAGGGTTTACTGGAAACACCATATATTTT. This chain joins TRBV7-9 and TRBJ1-3, with 7 nucleotides matching TRBD1. In germline, CDR1 is SEHNR, CDR2 FQNEAQ (reference sequence). The CDR3 extends over 15 amino acids. The junction had 6 bases not matched to a gene; V was cut back by 5 bases and J by 2 bases. The full variable domain, in which reference TRBV7-9 and TRBJ1-3 provide the parts outside the CDR3, is DTGVSQNPRHKITKRGQNVTFRCDPISEHNRLYWYRQTLGQGPEFLTYFQNEAQLEKSRLLSDRFSAERPKGSFSTLEIQRTEQGDSAMYLCASSETGFTGNTIYFGEGSWLTVV.

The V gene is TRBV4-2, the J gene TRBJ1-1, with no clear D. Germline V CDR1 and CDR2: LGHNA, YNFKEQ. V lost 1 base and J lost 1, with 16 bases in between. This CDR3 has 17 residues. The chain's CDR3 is CASSQASAVSGNTEAFF. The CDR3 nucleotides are TGTGCCAGCAGCCAAGCTTCCGCGGTCTCGGGGAACACTGAAGCTTTCTTT.

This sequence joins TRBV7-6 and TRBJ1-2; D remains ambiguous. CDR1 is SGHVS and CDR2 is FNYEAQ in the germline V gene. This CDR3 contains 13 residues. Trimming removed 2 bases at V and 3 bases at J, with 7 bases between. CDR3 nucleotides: TGTGCCAGCAGCTTAATTGGCCACTATGGCTACACCTTC. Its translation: CASSLIGHYGYTF.

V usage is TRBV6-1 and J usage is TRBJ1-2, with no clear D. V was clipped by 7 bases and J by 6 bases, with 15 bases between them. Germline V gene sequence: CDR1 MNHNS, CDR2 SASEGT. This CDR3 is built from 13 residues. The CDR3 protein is CASNHAGRDGYTF. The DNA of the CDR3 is TGTGCCAGCAACCACGCCGGCCGGGATGGCTACACCTTC.

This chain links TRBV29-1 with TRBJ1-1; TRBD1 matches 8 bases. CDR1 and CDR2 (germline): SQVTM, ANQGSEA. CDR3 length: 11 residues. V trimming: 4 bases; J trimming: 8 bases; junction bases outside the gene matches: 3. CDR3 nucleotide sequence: TGCAGCGTTGGGGGACAGGAAGAAGCTTTCTTT. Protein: CSVGGQEEAFF.

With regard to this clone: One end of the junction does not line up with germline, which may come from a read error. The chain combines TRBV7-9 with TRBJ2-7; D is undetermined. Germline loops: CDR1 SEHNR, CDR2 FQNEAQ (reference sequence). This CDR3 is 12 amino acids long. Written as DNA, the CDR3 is TGTTCCAGCAGTTTTTCCAACTACGAGCAGTACTTC. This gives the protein CSSSFSNYEQYF.

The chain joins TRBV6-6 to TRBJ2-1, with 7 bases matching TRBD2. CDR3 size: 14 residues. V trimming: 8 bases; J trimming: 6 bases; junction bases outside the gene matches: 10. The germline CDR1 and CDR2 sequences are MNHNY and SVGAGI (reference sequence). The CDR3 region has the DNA TGTGCCAGCCGGGGCTCCGGGACTACCAATGAGCAGTTCTTC. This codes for CASRGSGTTNEQFF.

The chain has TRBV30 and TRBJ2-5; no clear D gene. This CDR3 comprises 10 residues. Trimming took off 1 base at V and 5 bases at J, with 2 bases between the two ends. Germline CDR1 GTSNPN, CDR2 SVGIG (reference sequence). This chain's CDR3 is CAWSAETQYF. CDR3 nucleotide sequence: TGTGCCTGGAGTGCGGAGACCCAGTACTTC.

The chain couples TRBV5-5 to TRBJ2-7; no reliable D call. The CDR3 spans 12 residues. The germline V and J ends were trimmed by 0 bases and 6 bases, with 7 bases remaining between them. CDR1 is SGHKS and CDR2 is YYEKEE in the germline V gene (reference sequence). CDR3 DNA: TGTGCCAGCAGCTTGGTATGGAGCGAGCAGTACTTC. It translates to CASSLVWSEQYF.

The CDR3 protein is CASSFAGGYGYTF. In DNA, the CDR3 is TGTGCCAGCAGCTTCGCCGGGGGCTATGGCTACACCTTC. This chain uses TRBV7-9 with TRBJ1-2, with TRBD1 as a possible D gene (5 bases). CDR1 is SEHNR, CDR2 FQNEAQ, per germline (reference sequence). The V end lost 3 bases, the J end lost 4 bases, and 9 bases lay between the germline ends. The length of the CDR3 is 13 residues.

CDR3 nucleotide sequence: TGTGCCAGCAGTGAAAGATGGGCGGGCACTGAAGCTTTCTTT. Its translation: CASSERWAGTEAFF. The rearrangement joins TRBV6-4 to TRBJ1-1; unclear D gene. The CDR3 loop spans 14 amino acids. The V and J ends lost 3 bases and 4 bases respectively, with 12 bases between them. CDR1 MRHNA and CDR2 SNTAGT come from the germline V gene.

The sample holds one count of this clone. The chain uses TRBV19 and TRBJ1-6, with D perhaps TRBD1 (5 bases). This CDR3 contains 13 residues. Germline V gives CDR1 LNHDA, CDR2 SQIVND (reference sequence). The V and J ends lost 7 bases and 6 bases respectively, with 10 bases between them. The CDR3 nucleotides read TGTGCCAGTACGAGGGGAGGTAATTCACCCCTCCACTTT. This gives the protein CASTRGGNSPLHF.

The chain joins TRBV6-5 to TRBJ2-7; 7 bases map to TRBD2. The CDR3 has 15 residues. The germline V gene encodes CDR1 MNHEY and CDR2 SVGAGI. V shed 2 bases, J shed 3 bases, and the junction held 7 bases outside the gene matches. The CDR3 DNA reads TGTGCCAGCAGTTACCAGGGAGGGTCAAGCTACGAGCAGTACTTC. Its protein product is CASSYQGGSSYEQYF.

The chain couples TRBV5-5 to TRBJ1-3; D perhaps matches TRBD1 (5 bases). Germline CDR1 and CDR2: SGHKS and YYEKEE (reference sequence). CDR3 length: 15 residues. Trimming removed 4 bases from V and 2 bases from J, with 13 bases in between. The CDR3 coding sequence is TGTGCCAGCAGCGTAATTGGACAAACTGGAAACACCATATATTTT. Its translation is CASSVIGQTGNTIYF.

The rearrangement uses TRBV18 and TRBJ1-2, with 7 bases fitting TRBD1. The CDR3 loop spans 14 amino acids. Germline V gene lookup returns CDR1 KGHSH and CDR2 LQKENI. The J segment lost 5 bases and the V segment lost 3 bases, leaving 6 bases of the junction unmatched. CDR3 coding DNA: TGTGCCAGCTCACCGGGGGACAGTCTTTATGGCTACACCTTC. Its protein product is CASSPGDSLYGYTF. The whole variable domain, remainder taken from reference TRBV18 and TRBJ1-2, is NAGVMQNPRHLVRRRGQEARLRCSPMKGHSHVYWYRQLPEEGLKFMVYLQKENIIDESGMPKERFSAEFPKEGPSILRIQQVVRGDSAAYFCASSPGDSLYGYTFGSGTRLTVV.

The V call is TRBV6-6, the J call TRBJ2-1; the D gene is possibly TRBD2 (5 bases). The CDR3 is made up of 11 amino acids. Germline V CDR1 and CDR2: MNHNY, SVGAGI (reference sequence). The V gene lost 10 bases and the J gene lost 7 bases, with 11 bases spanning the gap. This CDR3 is CATSRGNEQFF. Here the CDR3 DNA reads TGTGCCACCTCACGGGGAAATGAGCAGTTCTTC.

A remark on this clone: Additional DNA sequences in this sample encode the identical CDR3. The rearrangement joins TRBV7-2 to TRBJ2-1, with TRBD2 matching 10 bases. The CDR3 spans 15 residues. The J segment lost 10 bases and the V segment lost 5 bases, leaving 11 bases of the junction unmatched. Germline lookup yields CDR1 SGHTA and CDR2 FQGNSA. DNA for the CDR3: TGTGCCAGCAGCATAGTCCGACTAGCGGGCGGGGAGCAGTTCTTC. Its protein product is CASSIVRLAGGEQFF.

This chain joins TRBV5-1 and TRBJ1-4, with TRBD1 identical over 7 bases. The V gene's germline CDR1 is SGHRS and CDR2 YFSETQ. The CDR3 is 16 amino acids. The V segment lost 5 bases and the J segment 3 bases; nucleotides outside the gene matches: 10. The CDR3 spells CASSPNTGEANEKLFF. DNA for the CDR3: TGCGCCAGCAGTCCGAATACAGGGGAGGCTAATGAAAAACTGTTTTTT.

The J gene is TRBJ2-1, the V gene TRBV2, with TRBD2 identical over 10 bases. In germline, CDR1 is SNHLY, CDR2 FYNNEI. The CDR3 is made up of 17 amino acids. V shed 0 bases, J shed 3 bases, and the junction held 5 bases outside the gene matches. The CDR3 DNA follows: TGTGCCAGCAGTGAAGCGGGGGCTAGCGGGAGCTACAATGAGCAGTTCTTC. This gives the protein CASSEAGASGSYNEQFF.

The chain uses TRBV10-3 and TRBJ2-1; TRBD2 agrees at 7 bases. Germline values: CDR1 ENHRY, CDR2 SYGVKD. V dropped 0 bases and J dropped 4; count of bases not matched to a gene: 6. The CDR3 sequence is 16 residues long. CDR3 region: CAISESQAGNYNEQFF. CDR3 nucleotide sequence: TGTGCCATCAGTGAGTCGCAAGCGGGGAATTACAATGAGCAGTTCTTC.

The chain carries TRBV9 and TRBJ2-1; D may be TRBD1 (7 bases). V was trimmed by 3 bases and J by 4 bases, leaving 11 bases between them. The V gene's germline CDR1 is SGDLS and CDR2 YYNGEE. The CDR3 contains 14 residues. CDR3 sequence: CASSAGGLYNEQFF. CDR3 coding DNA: TGTGCCAGCAGCGCAGGGGGACTTTACAATGAGCAGTTCTTC.